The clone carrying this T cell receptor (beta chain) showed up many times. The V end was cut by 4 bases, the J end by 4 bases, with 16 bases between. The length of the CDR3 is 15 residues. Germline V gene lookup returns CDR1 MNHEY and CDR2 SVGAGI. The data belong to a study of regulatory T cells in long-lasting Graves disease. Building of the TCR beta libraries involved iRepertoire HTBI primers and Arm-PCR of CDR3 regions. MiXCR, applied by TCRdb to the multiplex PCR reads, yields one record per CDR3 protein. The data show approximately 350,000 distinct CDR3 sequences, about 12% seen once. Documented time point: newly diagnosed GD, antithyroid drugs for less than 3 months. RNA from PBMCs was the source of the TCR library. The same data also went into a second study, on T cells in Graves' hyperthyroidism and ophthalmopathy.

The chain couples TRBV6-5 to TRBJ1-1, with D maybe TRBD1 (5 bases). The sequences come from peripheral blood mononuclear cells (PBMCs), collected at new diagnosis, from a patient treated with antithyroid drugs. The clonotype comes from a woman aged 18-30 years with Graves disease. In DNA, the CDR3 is TGTGCCAGCAGTTGGGAGTGGGGGAGGGGCACTGAAGCTTTCTTT. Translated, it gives CASSWEWGRGTEAFF.